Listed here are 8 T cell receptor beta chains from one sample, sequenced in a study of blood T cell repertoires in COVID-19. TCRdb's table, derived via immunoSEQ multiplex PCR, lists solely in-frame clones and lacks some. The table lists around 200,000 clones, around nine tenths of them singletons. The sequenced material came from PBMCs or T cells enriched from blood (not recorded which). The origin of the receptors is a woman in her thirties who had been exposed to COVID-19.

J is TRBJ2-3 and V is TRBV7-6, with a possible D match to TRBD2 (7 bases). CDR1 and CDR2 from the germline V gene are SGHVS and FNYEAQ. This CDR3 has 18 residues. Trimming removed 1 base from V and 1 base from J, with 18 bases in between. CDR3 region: CASSLDGWPGGGTDTQYF. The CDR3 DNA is TGTGCCAGCAGCTTAGATGGATGGCCGGGGGGCGGCACAGATACGCAGTATTTT. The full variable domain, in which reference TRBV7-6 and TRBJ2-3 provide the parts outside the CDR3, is GAGVSQSPRYKVTKRGQDVALRCDPISGHVSLYWYRQALGQGPEFLTYFNYEAQQDKSGLPNDRFSAERPEGSISTLTIQRTEQRDSAMYRCASSLDGWPGGGTDTQYFGPGTRLTVL.

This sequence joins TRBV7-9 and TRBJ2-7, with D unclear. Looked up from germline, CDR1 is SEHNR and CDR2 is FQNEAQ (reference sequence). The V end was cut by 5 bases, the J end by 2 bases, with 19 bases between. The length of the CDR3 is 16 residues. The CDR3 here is CASSADRGRAPYEQYF. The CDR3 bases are TGTGCCAGCAGCGCAGACCGAGGCCGAGCGCCCTACGAGCAGTACTTC. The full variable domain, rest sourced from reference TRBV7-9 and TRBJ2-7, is DTGVSQNPRHKITKRGQNVTFRCDPISEHNRLYWYRQTLGQGPEFLTYFQNEAQLEKSRLLSDRFSAERPKGSFSTLEIQRTEQGDSAMYLCASSADRGRAPYEQYFGPGTRLTVT.

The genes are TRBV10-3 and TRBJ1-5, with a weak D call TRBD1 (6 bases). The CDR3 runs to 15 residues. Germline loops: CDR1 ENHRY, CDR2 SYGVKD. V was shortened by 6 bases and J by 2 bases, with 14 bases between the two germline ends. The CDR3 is CAIRSAGDGNQPQHF. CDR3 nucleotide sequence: TGTGCCATCAGGTCGGCAGGGGATGGCAATCAGCCCCAGCATTTT.

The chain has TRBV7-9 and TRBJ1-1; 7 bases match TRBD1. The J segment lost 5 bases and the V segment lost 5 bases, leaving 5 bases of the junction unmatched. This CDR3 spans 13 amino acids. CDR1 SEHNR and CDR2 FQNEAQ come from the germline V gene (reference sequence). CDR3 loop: CASSRTGVTEAFF. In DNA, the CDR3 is TGTGCCAGCAGCAGAACAGGGGTGACTGAAGCTTTCTTT.

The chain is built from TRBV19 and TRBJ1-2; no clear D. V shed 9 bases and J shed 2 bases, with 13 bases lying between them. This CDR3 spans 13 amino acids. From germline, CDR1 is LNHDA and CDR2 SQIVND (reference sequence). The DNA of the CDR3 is TGTGCCAGCTCCGAACGTGGCAACTATGGCTACACCTTC. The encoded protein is CASSERGNYGYTF. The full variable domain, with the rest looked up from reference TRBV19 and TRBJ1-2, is DGGITQSPKYLFRKEGQNVTLSCEQNLNHDAMYWYRQDPGQGLRLIYYSQIVNDFQKGDIAEGYSVSREKKESFPLTVTSAQKNPTAFYLCASSERGNYGYTFGSGTRLTVV.

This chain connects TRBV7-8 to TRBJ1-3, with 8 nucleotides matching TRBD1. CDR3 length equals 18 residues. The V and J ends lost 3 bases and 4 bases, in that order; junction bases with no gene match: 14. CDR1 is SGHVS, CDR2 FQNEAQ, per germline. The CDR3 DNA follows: TGTGCCAGCAGCTTCAAAGGGGACAGGCCTGGCTCGGGAAACACCATATATTTT. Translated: CASSFKGDRPGSGNTIYF. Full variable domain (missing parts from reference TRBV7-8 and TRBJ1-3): GAGVSQSPRYKVAKRGQDVALRCDPISGHVSLFWYQQALGQGPEFLTYFQNEAQLDKSGLPSDRFFAERPEGSVSTLKIQRTQQEDSAVYLCASSFKGDRPGSGNTIYFGEGSWLTVV.

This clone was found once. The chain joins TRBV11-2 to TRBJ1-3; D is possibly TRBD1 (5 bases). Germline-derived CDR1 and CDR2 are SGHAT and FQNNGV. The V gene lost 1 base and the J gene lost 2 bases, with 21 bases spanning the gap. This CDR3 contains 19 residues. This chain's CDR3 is CASSLGLGEGPGPGNTIYF. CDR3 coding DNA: TGTGCCAGCAGCTTAGGATTGGGGGAGGGCCCGGGCCCTGGAAACACCATATATTTT.

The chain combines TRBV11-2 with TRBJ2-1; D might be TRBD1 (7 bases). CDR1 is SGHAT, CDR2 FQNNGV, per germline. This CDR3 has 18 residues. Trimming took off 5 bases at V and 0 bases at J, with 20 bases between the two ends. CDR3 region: CASSPGGCYHCSYNEQFF. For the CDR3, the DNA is TGTGCCAGCAGCCCAGGGGGGTGCTACCACTGCTCCTACAATGAGCAGTTCTTC. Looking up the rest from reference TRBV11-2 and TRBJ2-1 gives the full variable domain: EAGVAQSPRYKIIEKRQSVAFWCNPISGHATLYWYQQILGQGPKLLIQFQNNGVVDDSQLPKDRFSAERLKGVDSTLKIQPAKLEDSAVYLCASSPGGCYHCSYNEQFFGPGTRLTVL.